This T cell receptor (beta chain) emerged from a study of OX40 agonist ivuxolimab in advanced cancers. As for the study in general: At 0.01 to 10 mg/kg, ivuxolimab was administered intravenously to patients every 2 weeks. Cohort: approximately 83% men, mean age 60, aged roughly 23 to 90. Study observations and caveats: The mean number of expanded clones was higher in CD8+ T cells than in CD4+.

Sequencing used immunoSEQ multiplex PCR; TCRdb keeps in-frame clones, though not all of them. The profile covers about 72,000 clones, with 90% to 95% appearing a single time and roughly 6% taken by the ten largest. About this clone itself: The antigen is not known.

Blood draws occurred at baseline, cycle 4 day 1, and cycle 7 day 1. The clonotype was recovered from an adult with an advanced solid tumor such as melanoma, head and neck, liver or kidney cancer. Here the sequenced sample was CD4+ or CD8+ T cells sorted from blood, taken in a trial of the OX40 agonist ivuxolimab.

CDR3 sequence reads: CASSLGWTISSSSYEQYF. CDR3 coding DNA: TGTGCCAGCAGCTTAGGGTGGACTATATCCTCGAGCTCCTACGAGCAGTACTTC. The rearrangement links TRBV7-2 to TRBJ2-7; TRBD2 might be the D (6 bases). The CDR3 consists of 18 residues. Germline values: CDR1 SGHTA, CDR2 FQGNSA. V was cut by 1 base and J by 0 bases, with 19 bases left in between.